Shown below are 9 T cell receptor beta chains from a single sample sequenced in a study of T cell responses to AZD1222 COVID-19 vaccine. TCRdb's table, derived via immunoSEQ multiplex PCR, lists solely in-frame clones and lacks some. The table records approximately 130,000 clones, around 83% of them present only once. Sequencing used peripheral blood, obtained 28 days after the second AZD1222 dose. All receptors come from an adult who received the AZD1222 COVID-19 vaccine.

The chain recombines TRBV11-2 with TRBJ1-3; the D is unclear. Trimming took 1 base from V and 0 from J, leaving 10 bases between them. Germline-derived CDR1 and CDR2 are SGHAT and FQNNGV. The CDR3 has 16 residues. The CDR3 bases are TGTGCCAGCAGCTTAGGCGGCAGCCTCTCTGGAAACACCATATATTTT. This sequence encodes CASSLGGSLSGNTIYF.

The genes are TRBV27 and TRBJ2-2; no clear D. CDR3 length: 14 residues. Looked up from germline, CDR1 is MNHEY and CDR2 is SMNVEV (reference sequence). The ends were cut back, 0 bases at V and 1 base at J, with 3 bases in the middle. In DNA, the CDR3 is TGTGCCAGCAGTTTATCATGGAACACCGGGGAGCTGTTTTTT. Translation: CASSLSWNTGELFF.

This clone was observed a handful of times. This sequence joins TRBV24-1 and TRBJ2-5, with D unresolved. CDR1 and CDR2 from the germline V gene are KGHDR and SFDVKD. V lost 3 bases and J 5 bases, leaving 9 bases between the germline ends. This CDR3 comprises 13 residues. The DNA for the CDR3 is TGTGCCACCAGTGATCCCAGTCGGGAGACCCAGTACTTC. Its translation: CATSDPSRETQYF.

The chain employs TRBV20-1 and TRBJ1-1, with D uncertain. With 3 bases removed from V and 5 bases from J, the gap between germline ends came to 7 bases. The V gene's germline CDR1 is DFQATT and CDR2 SNEGSKA (reference sequence). CDR3 size: 11 residues. The CDR3 is CSASPETEAFF. DNA for the CDR3: TGCAGTGCTAGCCCGGAAACTGAAGCTTTCTTT.

This clone was observed a few times. The CDR3 here is CALGTASSYEQYF. Here the CDR3 DNA reads TGTGCCCTTGGGACGGCTAGCTCCTACGAGCAGTACTTC. The chain links TRBV10-3 to TRBJ2-7; tentatively, D is TRBD1 or TRBD2 (5 bases each). The CDR3 runs 13 residues. Trimming shortened V by 11 bases and J by 0 bases, and 14 bases separated the two germline ends. The germline CDR1 and CDR2 sequences are ENHRY and SYGVKD.

J is TRBJ2-2 and V is TRBV11-2; D not certain. Trimming stripped 3 bases from V and 5 bases from J, with 10 bases between. The CDR3 contains 14 residues. Germline loops: CDR1 SGHAT, CDR2 FQNNGV. CDR3 protein: CASSFSAETGELFF. DNA of the CDR3: TGTGCCAGCAGCTTTTCCGCCGAAACCGGGGAGCTGTTTTTT.

This sequence joins TRBV7-8 and TRBJ2-1; D is undetermined. With 5 bases removed from V and 2 bases from J, the gap between germline ends came to 13 bases. This CDR3 comprises 15 residues. Per germline, CDR1 SGHVS and CDR2 FQNEAQ. The CDR3 DNA follows: TGTGCCAGCAGCCACCGCGGCACTCCCTACAATGAGCAGTTCTTC. Its translation: CASSHRGTPYNEQFF.

This chain connects TRBV6-2 or TRBV6-3 to TRBJ1-3, with D unresolved. The CDR3 covers 13 residues. The V and J ends lost 2 bases and 8 bases respectively, with 10 bases between them. Looked up from germline, CDR1 is MNHEY and CDR2 is SVGEGT. The CDR3 nucleotides read TGTGCCAGCAGTTACGCGGCCGAGGACACCATATATTTT. Protein: CASSYAAEDTIYF.

This chain uses TRBV6-6 with TRBJ1-5; D unresolved. V lost 7 bases and J lost 1, with 11 bases in between. The CDR3 runs to 14 residues. Germline CDR1 reads MNHNY; CDR2 reads SVGAGI (reference sequence). CDR3 nucleotides: TGTGCCAGCATATACGGCGCCAGCAATCAGCCCCAGCATTTT. Translated, it gives CASIYGASNQPQHF.